This TCR beta chain emerged from a study of T cells after posttransplantation cyclophosphamide. Regarding the study as a whole: Donor-recipient repertoire similarity was low at 1-2 months, rising over year one. TRB clonality was highly associated with recipient CMV seropositivity and reactivation.

Of note for this clone: Its cognate antigen is unknown.

A marrow graft followed busulfan-fludarabine conditioning, with cyclophosphamide on days +3 and +4. Per the germline V gene, CDR1 is SGHTA and CDR2 is FQGNSA. The V end lost 6 bases, the J end lost 4 bases, and 19 bases lay between the germline ends. The CDR3 extends over 15 amino acids. TCRdb's table, derived via immunoSEQ multiplex PCR, lists solely in-frame clones and lacks some. The sample consists of about 6,700 clones, roughly four fifths of them appearing once. This chain joins TRBV7-2 and TRBJ2-7; a possible D gene is TRBD1 (6 bases). This TCR came from a female patient in her 50s who received an allogeneic stem cell transplant from a related donor, was CMV-positive, and had no GVHD. Some T cells may be transferred from the graft donor. This material consisted of PBMCs, taken after allogeneic stem cell transplant with posttransplant cyclophosphamide. CDR3 protein: CASRRNPQGPYEQYF. Written as DNA, the CDR3 is TGTGCCAGCAGGCGAAACCCACAGGGACCATACGAGCAGTACTTC.